The 8 T cell receptor beta chains presented below share a single source sample, sequenced in a study of shared clonotypes between healthy human individuals. Assay: immunoSEQ multiplex PCR; the TCRdb copy retains only in-frame clones and omits some. The table records hundreds of thousands of clones, around 96% of them present only once. As defined, naive CD8 cells were CD45RO-negative and positively selected for CCR7, with terminally differentiated effector memory CD45RA+ cells excluded. Sequencing was carried out using naive CD8+ T cells sorted from blood. These receptors were collected from a man younger than 40 in good health.

The genes are TRBV4-1 and TRBJ2-2; 8 nucleotides align to TRBD2. The CDR3 extends over 16 amino acids. Germline V lookup: CDR1 MGHRA, CDR2 YSYEKL. Trimming removed 6 bases from V and 5 bases from J; junction bases left unmatched: 11. The DNA of the CDR3 is TGCGCCAGCAGTCCCTACCCTGGCGGGAGGACCGGGGAGCTGTTTTTT. Its translation is CASSPYPGGRTGELFF.

The chain joins TRBV19 to TRBJ2-2; 7 bases are shared with TRBD1. This CDR3 region has 15 residues. V lost 5 bases to trimming and J lost 1 base; unmatched junction nucleotides: 4. Per the germline V gene, CDR1 is LNHDA and CDR2 is SQIVND (reference sequence). The CDR3 loop is CASSLQGMNTGELFF. The DNA for the CDR3 is TGTGCCAGTAGTCTACAGGGGATGAACACCGGGGAGCTGTTTTTT.

V usage is TRBV13 and J usage is TRBJ2-7; D is unresolved. Deletions cut 5 bases from V and 3 bases from J, with 8 bases between. CDR1 PRHDT and CDR2 FYEKMQ come from the germline V gene (reference sequence). This CDR3 has 12 residues. The DNA for the CDR3 is TGTGCCAGCAGCCTTAGATACTACGAGCAGTACTTC. It is translated as CASSLRYYEQYF.

This clone was counted a few times. The chain joins TRBV29-1 to TRBJ2-7, with D tentatively TRBD1 (6 bases). The germline V gene has CDR1 SQVTM and CDR2 ANQGSEA. The CDR3 consists of 18 residues. The V and J ends lost 0 bases and 2 bases respectively, with 23 bases between them. This CDR3 reads CSVEDKGGQGVSPYEQYF. In DNA form, the CDR3 reads TGCAGCGTTGAAGATAAAGGGGGTCAAGGGGTTTCACCCTACGAGCAGTACTTC.

This clone has a handful of counts. CDR3 loop: CASSWGQDSYNEQFF. DNA for the CDR3: TGTGCCAGCAGCTGGGGACAGGATTCCTACAATGAGCAGTTCTTC. The chain links TRBV7-9 to TRBJ2-1; 8 bases are shared with TRBD1. This CDR3 comprises 15 residues. Germline V gene lookup returns CDR1 SEHNR and CDR2 FQNEAQ (reference sequence). Germline trimming cut 4 bases from V and 1 base from J; bases unmatched to any gene: 3.

The chain recombines TRBV6-5 with TRBJ2-1; 8 positions agree with TRBD1. Germline CDR1 MNHEY, CDR2 SVGAGI. With 6 bases clipped from V and 3 bases from J, the junction kept 7 bases outside the gene matches. CDR3 length equals 15 residues. In DNA, the CDR3 is TGTGCCAGCAGGAGGGACAGGCTAAACTACAATGAGCAGTTCTTC. It translates to CASRRDRLNYNEQFF.

V usage is TRBV27 and J usage is TRBJ1-5; TRBD1 aligns across 7 bases. The CDR3 runs to 15 residues. Germline V CDR1 and CDR2: MNHEY, SMNVEV (reference sequence). The V segment lost 0 bases and the J segment 7 bases; nucleotides outside the gene matches: 6. The DNA for the CDR3 is TGTGCCAGCAGTTTATCGAGAGACAGGGACCAGCCCCAGCATTTT. Amino acid sequence: CASSLSRDRDQPQHF.

This clone was recorded only once. The rearrangement links TRBV5-4 to TRBJ2-1; D is undetermined. This CDR3 has 16 residues. Trimming shortened V by 5 bases and J by 4 bases, and 19 bases separated the two germline ends. The germline V gene encodes CDR1 SGHNT and CDR2 YYREEE (reference sequence). The chain's CDR3 is CASSFEGLDEYNEQFF. The CDR3 DNA reads as TGTGCCAGCAGTTTTGAAGGGCTGGACGAATACAATGAGCAGTTCTTC.